The T cell receptor beta chain under discussion was sequenced for a study of blood T cell repertoires in COVID-19. The assay was immunoSEQ multiplex PCR, and TCRdb's table has in-frame clones only and misses some. The sample has 110,000 to 150,000 clones, around 84% seen once. The receptor's source is a man between 60 and 70 years old with active or convalescent COVID-19. Sequenced input: peripheral blood.

CDR3 DNA: TGTGCCAGCAGTTACTCGCCGGGAGAGACCCAGTACTTC. Protein product: CASSYSPGETQYF. This sequence joins TRBV6-2 or TRBV6-3 and TRBJ2-5; D gene ambiguous. This CDR3 comprises 13 residues. Trimming removed 0 bases from V and 4 bases from J, with 6 bases in between. Germline values: CDR1 MNHEY, CDR2 SVGEGT.